Each of the 31 T cell receptor beta chains below was sequenced from the same sample in a study of shared clonotypes between healthy human individuals. Measured with immunoSEQ multiplex PCR; TCRdb has only the in-frame clones, and not every one. The sample holds roughly 500,000 clones; roughly 80% are singletons and the top ten take roughly an eighth. Specimen: PBMCs. The receptors were sampled from a middle-aged woman in good health. Some clones in this sample may be carry-over from other donors' samples.

This clone appeared many times. The identical CDR3 is also encoded by other nucleotide sequences in the sample. The gene calls are TRBV19 and TRBJ1-5, with D perhaps TRBD1 (5 bases). CDR1 is LNHDA and CDR2 is SQIVND in the germline V gene (reference sequence). V gave up 5 bases and J gave up 0 bases, with 11 bases separating them. This CDR3 has 15 residues. The CDR3 nucleotides are TGTGCCAGTAGTGTCTCAGGGTTTAGCAATCAGCCCCAGCATTTT. Translated: CASSVSGFSNQPQHF.

On this clone itself: A far larger clone is a single base away, which makes a read error likely. The chain uses TRBV5-1 and TRBJ2-5, with D tentatively TRBD1 (5 bases). The CDR3 is made up of 16 amino acids. Germline V gene data show CDR1 as SGHRS and CDR2 as YFSETQ. CDR3 nucleotides: TGCACCAGCAGCTTGGCCAGGGTGTTGGGGCGGGAGACCCAGTACTTC. Translated, it gives CTSSLARVLGRETQYF.

A single count supports this clone. The V and J genes are TRBV30 and TRBJ2-1; D is undetermined. V lost 8 bases and J lost 0, with 8 bases in between. Germline lookup yields CDR1 GTSNPN and CDR2 SVGIG (reference sequence). The CDR3 has 12 amino acids. CDR3 loop: CATESSYNEQFF. CDR3 coding DNA: TGTGCCACCGAGTCCTCCTACAATGAGCAGTTCTTC.

Points on this clone: One base separates it from a far larger clone, so it is likely a read error. This chain connects TRBV25-1 to TRBJ2-3, with a weak D call TRBD2 (5 bases). V lost 2 bases, J lost 4 bases, and 13 bases lay in between. This CDR3 is 15 amino acids long. Germline V gives CDR1 MGHDK, CDR2 SYGVNS. The CDR3 coding sequence is TGTGCCAGCAGTGAACGGGATAGGGTGGCAGATACGCAGTATTTT. Its translation is CASSERDRVADTQYF.

This clone was picked up a small number of times. J is TRBJ1-4 and V is TRBV2; D possibly corresponds to TRBD1 (6 bases). The CDR3 is 15 residues long. CDR1 is SNHLY and CDR2 is FYNNEI in the germline V gene. V lost 4 bases and J 7 bases, leaving 16 bases between the germline ends. This CDR3 reads CASSALQGSSEKLFF. In DNA form, the CDR3 reads TGTGCCAGCAGTGCGTTACAGGGATCCAGTGAAAAACTGTTTTTT. Drawing the rest from reference TRBV2 and TRBJ1-4, the complete variable domain is EPEVTQTPSHQVTQMGQEVILRCVPISNHLYFYWYRQILGQKVEFLVSFYNNEISEKSEIFDDQFSVERPDGSNFTLKIRSTKLEDSAMYFCASSALQGSSEKLFFGSGTQLSVL.

Points on this clone: This likely came from a read error, as a far larger clone is one base away. The rearrangement joins TRBV11-2 to TRBJ2-7; 7 bases agree with TRBD1. This CDR3 spans 16 amino acids. Germline values: CDR1 SGHAT, CDR2 FQNNGV. Unmatched junction bases numbered 7, after V lost 0 bases and J lost 2 bases. CDR3 sequence: CASSLDLGTVAYEQYF. CDR3 nucleotide sequence: TGTGCCAGCAGCTTAGATCTGGGGACAGTGGCCTACGAGCAGTACTTC.

This clone occurred once. J is TRBJ1-4 and V is TRBV7-9, with TRBD1 as a possible D gene (5 bases). Between the trimmed V and J ends, which lost 5 bases and 3 bases, there was a span of 13 bases. CDR3 length: 15 residues. Germline CDR1 SEHNR, CDR2 FQNEAQ (reference sequence). CDR3 sequence (DNA): TGTGCCAGCAGCAGAGAGGGGAAGCCTAATGAAAAACTGTTTTTT. Translated, it gives CASSREGKPNEKLFF.

The count of this clone is one. The V gene is TRBV5-1, the J gene TRBJ1-2; 7 bases agree with TRBD1. Germline loops: CDR1 SGHRS, CDR2 YFSETQ. This CDR3 contains 16 residues. V shed 0 bases and J 0 bases; nucleotides not matched to a gene: 5. CDR3 sequence: CASSLGQGTTNYGYTF. The CDR3 DNA reads as TGCGCCAGCAGCTTGGGACAGGGCACAACTAACTATGGCTACACCTTC.

This clone was seen many times. The identical CDR3 is also encoded by other nucleotide sequences in the sample. The chain carries TRBV11-2 and TRBJ1-1; unclear D gene. CDR1 is SGHAT, CDR2 FQNNGV, per germline. V lost 6 bases, J lost 8 bases, and 10 bases lay in between. The CDR3 has 11 amino acids. CDR3 residues: CASSRWAEAFF. The CDR3 coding sequence is TGTGCCAGCAGTCGGTGGGCAGAAGCTTTCTTT. Variable domain in full (rest from reference TRBV11-2 and TRBJ1-1): EAGVAQSPRYKIIEKRQSVAFWCNPISGHATLYWYQQILGQGPKLLIQFQNNGVVDDSQLPKDRFSAERLKGVDSTLKIQPAKLEDSAVYLCASSRWAEAFFGQGTRLTVV.

Turning to this clone: A far larger clone is off by one base, so a read error is likely. The sample has other DNA sequences that encode this CDR3 too. The chain recombines TRBV28 with TRBJ2-7; D is unresolved. Germline lookup yields CDR1 MDHEN and CDR2 SYDVKM. The CDR3 totals 13 residues. For the CDR3, the DNA is TGTGCAAGCAGTTACCCCAATTCCTACGAGCAGTACTTC. Its translation is CASSYPNSYEQYF.

Many counts were recorded for this clone. Different DNA sequences within this sample yield the same CDR3. The chain combines TRBV5-6 with TRBJ2-3; D is unclear. The CDR3 has 13 residues. Germline-derived CDR1 and CDR2 are SGHDT and YYEEEE. With 5 bases removed from V and 6 bases from J, the gap between germline ends came to 13 bases. This CDR3 reads CASRLVPDDTQYF. DNA of the CDR3: TGTGCCAGCAGACTCGTACCGGATGATACGCAGTATTTT.

This clone came up once. V is TRBV29-1 and J is TRBJ2-7, with a tentative D call TRBD2 (6 bases). Per the germline V gene, CDR1 is SQVTM and CDR2 is ANQGSEA. This CDR3 region has 13 residues. V was clipped by 7 bases and J by 5 bases, with 18 bases between them. The CDR3 spells CSARLGGNNEQYF. The DNA of the CDR3 is TGCAGCGCTCGATTGGGCGGGAATAACGAGCAGTACTTC.

The chain is built from TRBV6-6 and TRBJ2-4; D is unclear. This CDR3 is built from 12 residues. From germline, CDR1 is MNHNY and CDR2 SVGAGI (reference sequence). V gave up 8 bases and J gave up 0 bases, with 5 bases separating them. CDR3 region: CASSGAKNIQYF. Written as DNA, the CDR3 is TGTGCCAGCTCGGGAGCCAAAAACATTCAGTACTTC.

This clone was picked up one time. The V and J genes are TRBV28 and TRBJ2-2; a possible D gene is TRBD2 (5 bases). Germline V gives CDR1 MDHEN, CDR2 SYDVKM. Trimming took off 6 bases at V and 7 bases at J, with 9 bases between the two ends. The CDR3 contains 12 residues. The CDR3 DNA reads TGTGCCAGCAGGGCGGGTGGCGGGGAGCTGTTTTTT. Amino acid sequence: CASRAGGGELFF.

V gene TRBV28 combines with J gene TRBJ1-4; D is perhaps TRBD1 (5 bases). CDR3 length: 14 amino acids. V dropped 6 bases and J dropped 3 bases, with 11 bases sitting between them. Per germline, CDR1 MDHEN and CDR2 SYDVKM. The CDR3 spells CASSLTVSNEKLFF. The DNA for the CDR3 is TGTGCCAGCAGCCTGACAGTTTCTAATGAAAAACTGTTTTTT.

As for this clone: This likely reflects a read error, since a far larger clone is one base away. V is TRBV27 and J is TRBJ1-5; 9 bases align to TRBD1. Trimming took 11 bases from V and 7 from J; bases not matched to a gene: 15. Germline V CDR1 and CDR2: MNHEY, SMNVEV (reference sequence). CDR3 length equals 15 residues. The CDR3 nucleotides read TGTGCCGGGTGGGGGGACAGGGAGGCAGGCCAGCCCCAGCATTTT. This encodes CAGWGDREAGQPQHF.

The chain combines TRBV28 with TRBJ2-5; TRBD2 aligns across 7 bases. From germline, CDR1 is MDHEN and CDR2 SYDVKM. The CDR3 length is 17 residues. Unmatched junction bases numbered 11, after V lost 3 bases and J lost 1 base. The CDR3 loop is CASSFGLGEGGQETQYF. CDR3 nucleotide sequence: TGTGCCAGCAGTTTCGGGCTGGGGGAGGGAGGCCAAGAGACCCAGTACTTC.

This clone was recorded a few times. V is TRBV5-4 and J is TRBJ2-7, with D possibly matching TRBD2 (7 bases). The V end lost 2 bases, the J end lost 10 bases, and 13 bases lay between the germline ends. The CDR3 loop spans 12 amino acids. Germline-derived CDR1 and CDR2 are SGHNT and YYREEE (reference sequence). CDR3 bases: TGTGCCAGCAGCTTCGGCGGGGGCGATCAGTACTTC. It specifies CASSFGGGDQYF.

The chain uses TRBV9 and TRBJ2-5; either TRBD1 or TRBD2 may fit D (5 bases each). The J call may be wrong; the DNA end is better matched by TRBJ2-7. Germline CDR1 and CDR2: SGDLS and YYNGEE. The CDR3 covers 14 residues. The CDR3 DNA reads TGTGCCAGCAGCGTAAGACCCGGGGACCACGAGCAGTACTTC. It specifies CASSVRPGDHEQYF.

V and J are TRBV5-5 and TRBJ2-7, with 7 bases that match TRBD1. V was clipped by 0 bases and J by 0 bases; unmatched bases: 3. Germline CDR1 SGHKS, CDR2 YYEKEE (reference sequence). The CDR3 runs 15 residues. CDR3 sequence (DNA): TGTGCCAGCAGCTTGGCCCGACAGGGCTCCTACGAGCAGTACTTC. It specifies CASSLARQGSYEQYF. The complete variable domain, with remaining parts taken from reference TRBV5-5 and TRBJ2-7, reads DAGVTQSPTHLIKTRGQQVTLRCSPISGHKSVSWYQQVLGQGPQFIFQYYEKEERGRGNFPDRFSARQFPNYSSELNVNALLLGDSALYLCASSLARQGSYEQYFGPGTRLTVT.

At least ten counts were recorded for this clone. The gene calls are TRBV6-1 and TRBJ1-2, with 8 positions matching TRBD1. There are 13 residues in the CDR3. Unmatched junction bases numbered 6, after V lost 6 bases and J lost 6 bases. Germline CDR1 MNHNS, CDR2 SASEGT. The DNA for the CDR3 is TGTGCCAGCAGCAACAGGGGGGTCGATGGCTACACCTTC. Protein product: CASSNRGVDGYTF.

This rearrangement joins TRBV4-1 to TRBJ2-7, with 8 nucleotides matching TRBD2. The V segment lost 0 bases and the J segment 3 bases; nucleotides outside the gene matches: 1. In germline, CDR1 is MGHRA, CDR2 YSYEKL. This CDR3 contains 14 residues. The CDR3 here is CASSQDRGGYEQYF. In DNA, the CDR3 is TGCGCCAGCAGCCAAGATCGGGGGGGCTACGAGCAGTACTTC.

This clone was seen a single time. This is likely an artifact of a read error, given a far larger clone one base away. The V and J genes are TRBV28 and TRBJ1-2; 8 bases agree with TRBD1. With V trimmed by 8 bases and J by 7 bases, 9 bases remained unmatched. Germline values: CDR1 MDHEN, CDR2 SYDVKM. The CDR3 loop spans 13 amino acids. CDR3 sequence (DNA): TGTGCCAGCGGTCGGACAGGGCCAGGTGGCTACACCTTC. Encoded protein: CASGRTGPGGYTF.

V and J are TRBV6-1 and TRBJ2-7, with TRBD1 identical over 7 bases. The CDR3 sequence is 15 residues long. V was pared by 3 bases and J by 1 base, with 6 bases of the junction left unmatched. Germline CDR1 and CDR2: MNHNS and SASEGT. The CDR3 sequence is CASSDRTGFSYEQYF. CDR3 sequence (DNA): TGTGCCAGCAGTGATCGGACAGGTTTTTCCTACGAGCAGTACTTC.

This clone has just a few counts. This chain joins TRBV4-3 and TRBJ1-1; D is ambiguous. V was trimmed by 4 bases and J by 4 bases, leaving 7 bases between them. Germline-derived CDR1 and CDR2 are LGHNA and YSLEER. This CDR3 spans 12 amino acids. CDR3 in DNA: TGCGCCAGCAGCCTCCCCGGCACTGAAGCTTTCTTT. The encoded protein is CASSLPGTEAFF.

V gene TRBV7-8 combines with J gene TRBJ2-7; D perhaps matches TRBD2 (5 bases). Trimming took 5 bases from V and 3 from J, leaving 17 bases between them. CDR1 SGHVS and CDR2 FQNEAQ come from the germline V gene. The CDR3 spans 15 residues. The CDR3 loop is CASSRRGLGSYEQYF. In DNA form, the CDR3 reads TGTGCCAGCAGCCGAAGAGGTCTTGGGAGCTACGAGCAGTACTTC.

The V gene is TRBV5-1, the J gene TRBJ2-6, with 8 bases lining up with TRBD1. CDR1 is SGHRS and CDR2 is YFSETQ in the germline V gene. The CDR3 contains 17 residues. Trimming took 4 bases from V and 0 from J; bases not matched to a gene: 6. In DNA form, the CDR3 reads TGCGCCAGCAGCCCCACGGGACAGGCCTCTGGGGCCAACGTCCTGACTTTC. Translated, it gives CASSPTGQASGANVLTF.

The chain combines TRBV27 with TRBJ1-1, with 10 positions matching TRBD1. The junction had 6 bases not matched to a gene; V was cut back by 5 bases and J by 3 bases. CDR3 length: 15 amino acids. Germline V gene lookup returns CDR1 MNHEY and CDR2 SMNVEV (reference sequence). The CDR3 nucleotides read TGTGCCAGCAGTCCCAGGACAGGGGGGGACACTGAAGCTTTCTTT. Its protein is CASSPRTGGDTEAFF.

This clone is a singleton in its sample. This is likely an artifact of a read error, given a far larger clone one base away. This sequence joins TRBV7-7 and TRBJ2-2; possibly TRBD2 for D (6 bases). This CDR3 region has 14 residues. Germline lookup yields CDR1 SSHAT and CDR2 FNYEAQ (reference sequence). V gave up 3 bases and J gave up 5 bases, with 10 bases separating them. CDR3 loop: CASSFRDWTGELFF. The DNA of the CDR3 is TGTGCCAGCAGCTTCAGGGACTGGACCGGGGAGCTGTTTTTT.

The gene calls are TRBV9 and TRBJ2-7; TRBD1 agrees at 7 bases. The CDR3 has 16 amino acids. After removal of 3 bases from V and 2 bases from J, the junction contained 11 bases not matched to a gene. In germline, CDR1 is SGDLS, CDR2 YYNGEE. CDR3 sequence reads: CASSALGQAQTYEQYF. CDR3 bases: TGTGCCAGCAGCGCCCTCGGACAGGCTCAAACCTACGAGCAGTACTTC.

V is TRBV21-1 and J is TRBJ2-7; the table gives TRBD2 as D, unverified against the DNA. TRBV21-1 is tagged as a pseudogene. The CDR3 is made up of 15 amino acids. CDR3 DNA sequence: TGTGCCAGCAGCCCTCGCCTCTTTGCCGGGAACGAGCAGTACTTC. Its translation: CASSPRLFAGNEQYF.